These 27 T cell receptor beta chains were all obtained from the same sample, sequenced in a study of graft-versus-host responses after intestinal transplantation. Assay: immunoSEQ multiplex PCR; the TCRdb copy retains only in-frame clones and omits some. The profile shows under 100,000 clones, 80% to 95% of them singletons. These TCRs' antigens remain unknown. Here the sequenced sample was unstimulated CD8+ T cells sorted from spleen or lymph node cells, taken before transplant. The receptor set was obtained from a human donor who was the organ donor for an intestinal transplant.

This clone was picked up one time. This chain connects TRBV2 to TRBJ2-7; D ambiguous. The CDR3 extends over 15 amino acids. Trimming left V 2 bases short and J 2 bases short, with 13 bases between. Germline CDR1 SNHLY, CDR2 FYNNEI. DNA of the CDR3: TGTGCCAGCAGTGAAAATGTCGGAGCAGCCTACGAGCAGTACTTC. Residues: CASSENVGAAYEQYF.

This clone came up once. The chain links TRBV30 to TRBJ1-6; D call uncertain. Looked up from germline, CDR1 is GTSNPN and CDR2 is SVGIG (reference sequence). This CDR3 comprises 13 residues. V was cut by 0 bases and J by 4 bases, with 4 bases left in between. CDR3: CAWSVEYNSPLHF. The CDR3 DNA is TGTGCCTGGAGTGTAGAGTATAATTCACCCCTCCACTTT.

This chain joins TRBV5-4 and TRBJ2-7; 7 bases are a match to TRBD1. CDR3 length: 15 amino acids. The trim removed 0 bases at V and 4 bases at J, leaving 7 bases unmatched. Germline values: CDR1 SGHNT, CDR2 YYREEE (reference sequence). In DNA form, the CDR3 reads TGTGCCAGCAGCTTGGATCAAGGGGGCCCATACGAGCAGTACTTC. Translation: CASSLDQGGPYEQYF.

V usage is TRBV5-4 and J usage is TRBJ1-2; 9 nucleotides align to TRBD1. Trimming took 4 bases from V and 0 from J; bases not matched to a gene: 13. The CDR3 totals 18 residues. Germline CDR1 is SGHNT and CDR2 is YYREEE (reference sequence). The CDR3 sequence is CASSPSTGGDPPNYGYTF. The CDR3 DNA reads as TGTGCCAGCAGCCCTTCGACAGGGGGTGATCCCCCTAACTATGGCTACACCTTC. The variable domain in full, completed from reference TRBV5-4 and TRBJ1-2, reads ETGVTQSPTHLIKTRGQQVTLRCSSQSGHNTVSWYQQALGQGPQFIFQYYREEENGRGNFPPRFSGLQFPNYSSELNVNALELDDSALYLCASSPSTGGDPPNYGYTFGSGTRLTVV.

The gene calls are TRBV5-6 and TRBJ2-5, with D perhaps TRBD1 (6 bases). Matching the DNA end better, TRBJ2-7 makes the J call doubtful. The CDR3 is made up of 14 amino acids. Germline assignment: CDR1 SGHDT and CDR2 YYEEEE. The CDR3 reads CASSWRQVHYEQYF. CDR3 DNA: TGTGCCAGCAGCTGGCGACAGGTACACTACGAGCAGTACTTC.

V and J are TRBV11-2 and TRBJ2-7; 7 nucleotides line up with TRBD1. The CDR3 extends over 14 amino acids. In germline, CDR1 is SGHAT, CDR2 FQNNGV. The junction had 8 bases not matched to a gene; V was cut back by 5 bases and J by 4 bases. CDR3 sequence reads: CASSDSGTAYEQYF. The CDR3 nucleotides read TGTGCCAGCAGCGACTCCGGGACAGCTTACGAGCAGTACTTC.

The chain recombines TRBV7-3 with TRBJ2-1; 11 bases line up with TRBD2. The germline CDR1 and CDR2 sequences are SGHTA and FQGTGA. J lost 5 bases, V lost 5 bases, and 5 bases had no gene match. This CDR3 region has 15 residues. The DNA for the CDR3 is TGTGCCAGCAGCCCAACGGGACTAGCGGACAATGAGCAGTTCTTC. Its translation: CASSPTGLADNEQFF.

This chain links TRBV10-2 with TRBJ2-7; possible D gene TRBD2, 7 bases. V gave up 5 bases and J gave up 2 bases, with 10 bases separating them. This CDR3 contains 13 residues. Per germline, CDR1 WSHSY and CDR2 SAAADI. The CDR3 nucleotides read TGCGCCAGCAGTACAGGGAGGGCCTACGAGCAGTACTTC. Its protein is CASSTGRAYEQYF.

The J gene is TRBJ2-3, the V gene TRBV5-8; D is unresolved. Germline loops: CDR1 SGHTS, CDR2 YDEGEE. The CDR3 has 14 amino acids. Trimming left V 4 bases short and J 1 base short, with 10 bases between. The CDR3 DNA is TGTGCCAGCAGCCATCGCGGTGGCACAGATACGCAGTATTTT. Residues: CASSHRGGTDTQYF.

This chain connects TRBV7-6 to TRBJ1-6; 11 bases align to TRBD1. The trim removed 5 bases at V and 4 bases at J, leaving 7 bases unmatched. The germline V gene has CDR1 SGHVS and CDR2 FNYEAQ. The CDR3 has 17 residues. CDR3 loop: CASSQRTGGAYNSPLHF. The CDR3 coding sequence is TGTGCCAGCAGCCAAAGGACAGGGGGCGCGTATAATTCACCCCTCCACTTT. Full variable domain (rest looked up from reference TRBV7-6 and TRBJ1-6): GAGVSQSPRYKVTKRGQDVALRCDPISGHVSLYWYRQALGQGPEFLTYFNYEAQQDKSGLPNDRFSAERPEGSISTLTIQRTEQRDSAMYRCASSQRTGGAYNSPLHFGNGTRLTVT.

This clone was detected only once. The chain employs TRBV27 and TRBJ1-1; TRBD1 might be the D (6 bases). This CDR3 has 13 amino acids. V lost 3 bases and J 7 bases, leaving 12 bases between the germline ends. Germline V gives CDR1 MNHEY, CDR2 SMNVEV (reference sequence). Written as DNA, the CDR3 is TGTGCCAGCAGTTTCCTAGGGGGATTTGAAGCTTTCTTT. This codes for CASSFLGGFEAFF.

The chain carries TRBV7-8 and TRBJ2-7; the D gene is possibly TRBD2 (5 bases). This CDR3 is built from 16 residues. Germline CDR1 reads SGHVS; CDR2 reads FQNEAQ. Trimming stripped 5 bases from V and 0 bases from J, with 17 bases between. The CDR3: CASSPLAGPSSYEQYF. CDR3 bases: TGTGCCAGCAGCCCCCTGGCGGGCCCCAGCTCCTACGAGCAGTACTTC.

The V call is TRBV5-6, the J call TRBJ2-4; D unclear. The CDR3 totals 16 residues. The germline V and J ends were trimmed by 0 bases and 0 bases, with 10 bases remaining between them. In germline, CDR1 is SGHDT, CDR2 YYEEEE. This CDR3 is CASSLGDIVAKNIQYF. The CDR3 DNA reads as TGTGCCAGCAGCTTGGGCGACATAGTAGCCAAAAACATTCAGTACTTC.

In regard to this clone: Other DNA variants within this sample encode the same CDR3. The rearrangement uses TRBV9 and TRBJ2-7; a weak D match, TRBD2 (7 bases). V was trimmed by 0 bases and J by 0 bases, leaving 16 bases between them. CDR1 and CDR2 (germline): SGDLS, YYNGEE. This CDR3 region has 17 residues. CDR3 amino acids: CASSVGPGGGLSYEQYF. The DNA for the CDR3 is TGTGCCAGCAGCGTAGGGCCTGGGGGGGGGCTCTCCTACGAGCAGTACTTC.

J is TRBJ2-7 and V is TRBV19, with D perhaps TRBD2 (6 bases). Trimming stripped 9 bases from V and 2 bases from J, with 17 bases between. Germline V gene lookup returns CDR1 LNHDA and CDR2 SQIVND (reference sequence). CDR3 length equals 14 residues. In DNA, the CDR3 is TGTGCCAGAGCTTCCGGGACTTGGGCCTACGAGCAGTACTTC. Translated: CARASGTWAYEQYF.

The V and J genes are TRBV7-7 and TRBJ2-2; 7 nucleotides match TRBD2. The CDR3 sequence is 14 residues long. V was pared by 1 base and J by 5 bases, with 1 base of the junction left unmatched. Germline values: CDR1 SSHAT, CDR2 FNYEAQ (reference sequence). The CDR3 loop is CASSLGGLTGELFF. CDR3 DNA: TGTGCCAGCAGCTTAGGGGGACTAACCGGGGAGCTGTTTTTT.

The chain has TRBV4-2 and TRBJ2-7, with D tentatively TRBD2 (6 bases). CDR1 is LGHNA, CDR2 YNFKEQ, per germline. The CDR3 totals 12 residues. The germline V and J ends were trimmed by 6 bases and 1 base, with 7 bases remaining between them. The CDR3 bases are TGTGCCAGCAGGGCGGGGTCCTACGAGCAGTACTTC. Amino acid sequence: CASRAGSYEQYF.

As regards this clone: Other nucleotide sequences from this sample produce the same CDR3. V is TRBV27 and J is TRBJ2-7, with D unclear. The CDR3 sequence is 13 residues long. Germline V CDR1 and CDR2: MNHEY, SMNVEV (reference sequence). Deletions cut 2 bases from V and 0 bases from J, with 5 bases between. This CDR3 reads CASSLGTSYEQYF. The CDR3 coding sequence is TGTGCCAGCAGTTTAGGCACCTCCTACGAGCAGTACTTC.

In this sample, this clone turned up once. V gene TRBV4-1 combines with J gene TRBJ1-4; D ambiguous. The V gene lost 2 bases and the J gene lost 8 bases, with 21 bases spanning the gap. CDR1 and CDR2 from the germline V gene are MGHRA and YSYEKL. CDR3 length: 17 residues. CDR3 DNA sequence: TGCGCCAGCAGCCAACTAGGAAGGATGGTTTTTCTGGAAAAACTGTTTTTT. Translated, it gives CASSQLGRMVFLEKLFF.

DNA of the CDR3: TGTGCCAGCAGTCCCAGGTGGGGGGGGTACTACGAGCAGTACTTC. Translation: CASSPRWGGYYEQYF. The rearrangement joins TRBV27 to TRBJ2-7; 7 nucleotides align to TRBD2. CDR3 size: 15 residues. Germline values: CDR1 MNHEY, CDR2 SMNVEV (reference sequence). J lost 3 bases, V lost 5 bases, and 10 bases had no gene match.

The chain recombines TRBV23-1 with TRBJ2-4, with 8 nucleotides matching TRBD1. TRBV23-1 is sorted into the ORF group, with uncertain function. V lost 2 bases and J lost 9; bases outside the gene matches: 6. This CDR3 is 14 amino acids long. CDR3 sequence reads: CASSQGQGPGIQYF. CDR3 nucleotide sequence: TGCGCCAGCAGTCAAGGACAGGGCCCTGGCATTCAGTACTTC.

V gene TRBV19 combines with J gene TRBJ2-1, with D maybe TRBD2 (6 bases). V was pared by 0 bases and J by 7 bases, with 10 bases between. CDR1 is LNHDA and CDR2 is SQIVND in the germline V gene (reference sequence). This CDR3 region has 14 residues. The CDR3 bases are TGTGCCAGTAGTATAGATGGGGGGTTTAATGAGCAGTTCTTC. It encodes CASSIDGGFNEQFF.

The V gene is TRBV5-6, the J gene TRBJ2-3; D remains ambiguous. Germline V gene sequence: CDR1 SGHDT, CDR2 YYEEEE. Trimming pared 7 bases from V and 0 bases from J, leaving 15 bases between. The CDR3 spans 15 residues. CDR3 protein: CASAARAPSTDTQYF. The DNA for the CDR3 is TGTGCCAGCGCCGCGAGAGCACCTAGCACAGATACGCAGTATTTT.

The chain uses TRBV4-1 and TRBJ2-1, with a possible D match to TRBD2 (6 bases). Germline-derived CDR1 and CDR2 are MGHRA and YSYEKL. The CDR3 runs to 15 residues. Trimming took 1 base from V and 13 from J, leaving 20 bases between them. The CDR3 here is CASSQGEPLAVEQFF. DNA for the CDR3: TGCGCCAGCAGCCAAGGCGAACCATTAGCGGTGGAACAGTTCTTC.

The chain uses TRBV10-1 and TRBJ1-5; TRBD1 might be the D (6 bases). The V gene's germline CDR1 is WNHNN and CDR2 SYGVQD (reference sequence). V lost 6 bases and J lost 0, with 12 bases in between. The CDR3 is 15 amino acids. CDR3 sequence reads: CASSPGTTSNQPQHF. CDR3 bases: TGCGCCAGCAGCCCCGGGACAACTAGCAATCAGCCCCAGCATTTT.

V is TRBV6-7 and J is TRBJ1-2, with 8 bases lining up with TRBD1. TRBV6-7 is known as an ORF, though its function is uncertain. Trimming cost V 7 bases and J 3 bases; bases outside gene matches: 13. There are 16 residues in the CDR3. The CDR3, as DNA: TGTGCCAGCAACGACGGGGGGACAGGAGGTTACTATGGCTACACCTTC. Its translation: CASNDGGTGGYYGYTF.

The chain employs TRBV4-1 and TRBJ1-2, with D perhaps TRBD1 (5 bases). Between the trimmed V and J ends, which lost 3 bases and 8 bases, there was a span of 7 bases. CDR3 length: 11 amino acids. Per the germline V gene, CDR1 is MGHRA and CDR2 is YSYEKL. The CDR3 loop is CASSQSGGYTF. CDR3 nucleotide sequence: TGCGCCAGCAGCCAGTCAGGGGGCTACACCTTC.